These T cell receptor beta chains were read from a single sample in a study of metastatic and nonmetastatic thyroid tumors. TCRdb reanalyzed the PCR reads with MiXCR. The sample carries roughly 70,000 clones, roughly 18% recorded once. Sequencing was performed on blood. The receptors were gathered from a female donor with papillary thyroid cancer or a benign thyroid nodule (not recorded which). Some clones in this sample may be carry-over from other donors' samples. Each CDR3 is given with its conserved first and last residue.

v_call: TRBV11-3; cdr3_aa: CASSLGLEGDVQYF
v_call: TRBV11-2; cdr3_aa: CASSLGSNYGYTF
v_call: TRBV20-1; cdr3_aa: CSARDPGTGDTQYF
v_call: TRBV6-1; cdr3_aa: CASSDLRGNTEAFF
v_call: TRBV20-1; cdr3_aa: CSATAGQGVGYTF
v_call: TRBV3-1; cdr3_aa: CASSQDSWSGFAQASYEQYF
v_call: TRBV12-3/TRBV12-4; cdr3_aa: CASSLQAGGPGGELFF
v_call: TRBV5-5; cdr3_aa: CASSPDLYIQYF
v_call: TRBV3-1; cdr3_aa: CASSQEREEGDETQYF
v_call: TRBV11-2; cdr3_aa: CASSFTGNTEAFF
v_call: TRBV27; cdr3_aa: CASSPLGLAGSTDTQYF
v_call: TRBV15; cdr3_aa: CATSRGLAGDFLTGELFF
v_call: TRBV20-1; cdr3_aa: CSARGTSGMWRQYF
v_call: TRBV27; cdr3_aa: CASRGRGTSFEQFF
v_call: TRBV28; cdr3_aa: CASSLKGRWNTIYF
v_call: TRBV5-1; cdr3_aa: CASIRLAGVTYNEQFF
v_call: TRBV27; cdr3_aa: CASSLTGQGHQPQHF
v_call: TRBV2; cdr3_aa: CASSESEIEAFF
v_call: TRBV12-3/TRBV12-4; cdr3_aa: CASSSRLAVETQYF
v_call: TRBV5-1; cdr3_aa: CASSQYGNYGYTF
v_call: TRBV20-1; cdr3_aa: CSAIDSLNSPLHF
v_call: TRBV28; cdr3_aa: CASSSLAGDETQYF
v_call: TRBV27; cdr3_aa: CASSSAGGYGYTF
v_call: TRBV12-3/TRBV12-4; cdr3_aa: CASSWTANTGELFF
v_call: TRBV5-4; cdr3_aa: CASSFQGQNTEAFF
v_call: TRBV6-1; cdr3_aa: CASSENRPRDYGYTF
v_call: TRBV28; cdr3_aa: CASSRPRQGAKSEAFF